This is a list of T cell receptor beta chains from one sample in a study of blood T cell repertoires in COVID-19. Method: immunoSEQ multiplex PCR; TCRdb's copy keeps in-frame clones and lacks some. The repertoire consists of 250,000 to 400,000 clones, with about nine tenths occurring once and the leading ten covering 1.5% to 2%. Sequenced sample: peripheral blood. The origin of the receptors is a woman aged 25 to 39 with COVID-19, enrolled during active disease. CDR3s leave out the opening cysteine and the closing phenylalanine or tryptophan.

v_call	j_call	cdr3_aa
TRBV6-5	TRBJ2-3	ASGKIGGVSDTQY
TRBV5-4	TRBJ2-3	ASSLELQADTQY
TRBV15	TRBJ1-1	ATSGYTEAF
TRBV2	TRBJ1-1	ASRGTRTGNTEAF
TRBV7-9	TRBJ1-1	ASSKGRKQGLNTEAF
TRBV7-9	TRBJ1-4	ASSRYGHFEKLF
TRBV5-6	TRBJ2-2	ASSRVSRRGGNTGELF
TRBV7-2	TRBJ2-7	ASSHQRSRQGSEQY
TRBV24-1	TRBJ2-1	ATRESTGEQF
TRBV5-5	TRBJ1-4	ASSLEWQEKLF
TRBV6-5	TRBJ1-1	ASRTGGSGTEAF